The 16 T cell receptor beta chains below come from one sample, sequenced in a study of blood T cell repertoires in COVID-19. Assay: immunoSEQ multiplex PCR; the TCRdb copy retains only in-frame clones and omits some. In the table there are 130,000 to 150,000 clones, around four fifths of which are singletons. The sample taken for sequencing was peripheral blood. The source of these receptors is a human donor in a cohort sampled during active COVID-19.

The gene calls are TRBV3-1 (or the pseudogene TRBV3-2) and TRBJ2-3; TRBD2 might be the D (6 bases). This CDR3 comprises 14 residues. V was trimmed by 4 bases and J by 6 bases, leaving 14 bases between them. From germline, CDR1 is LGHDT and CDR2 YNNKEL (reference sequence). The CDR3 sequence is CASSLLGRLDTQYF. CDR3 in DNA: TGTGCCAGCAGCCTCTTAGGGAGGTTGGATACGCAGTATTTT.

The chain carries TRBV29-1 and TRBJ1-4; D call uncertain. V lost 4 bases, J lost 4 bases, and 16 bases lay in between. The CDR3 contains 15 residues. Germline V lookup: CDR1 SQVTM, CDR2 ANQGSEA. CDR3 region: CSVGGSEGFNEKLFF. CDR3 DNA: TGCAGCGTTGGGGGATCGGAGGGTTTTAATGAAAAACTGTTTTTT. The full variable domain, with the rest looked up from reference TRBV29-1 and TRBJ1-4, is SAVISQKPSRDICQRGTSLTIQCQVDSQVTMMFWYRQQPGQSLTLIATANQGSEATYESGFVIDKFPISRPNLTFSTLTVSNMSPEDSSIYLCSVGGSEGFNEKLFFGSGTQLSVL.

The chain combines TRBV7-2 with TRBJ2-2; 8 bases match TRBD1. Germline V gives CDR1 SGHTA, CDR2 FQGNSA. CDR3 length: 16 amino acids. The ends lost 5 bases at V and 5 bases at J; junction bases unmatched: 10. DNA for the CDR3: TGTGCCAGCAGCCCCTTCCAGGGGGCGCGGACCGGGGAGCTGTTTTTT. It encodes CASSPFQGARTGELFF.

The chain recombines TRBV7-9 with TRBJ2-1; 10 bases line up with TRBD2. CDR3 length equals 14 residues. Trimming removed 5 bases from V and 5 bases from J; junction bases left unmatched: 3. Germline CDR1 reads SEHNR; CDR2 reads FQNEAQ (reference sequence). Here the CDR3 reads CASSRTSGHNEQFF. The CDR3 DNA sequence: TGTGCCAGCAGCCGGACTAGCGGACACAATGAGCAGTTCTTC.

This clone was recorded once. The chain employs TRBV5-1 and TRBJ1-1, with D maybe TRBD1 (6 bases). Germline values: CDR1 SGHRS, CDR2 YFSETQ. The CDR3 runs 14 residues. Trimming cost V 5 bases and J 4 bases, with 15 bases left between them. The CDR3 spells CASSSTGEGTEAFF. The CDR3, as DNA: TGCGCCAGCAGTTCGACAGGTGAGGGCACTGAAGCTTTCTTT. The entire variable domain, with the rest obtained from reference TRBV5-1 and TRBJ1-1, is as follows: KAGVTQTPRYLIKTRGQQVTLSCSPISGHRSVSWYQQTPGQGLQFLFEYFSETQRNKGNFPGRFSGRQFSNSRSEMNVSTLELGDSALYLCASSSTGEGTEAFFGQGTRLTVV.

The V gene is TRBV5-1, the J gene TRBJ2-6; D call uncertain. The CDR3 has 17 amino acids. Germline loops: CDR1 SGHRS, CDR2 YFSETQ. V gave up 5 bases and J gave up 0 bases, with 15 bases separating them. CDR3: CASRSDSELSGANVLTF. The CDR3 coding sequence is TGCGCCAGCAGATCGGATTCGGAGCTCTCTGGGGCCAACGTCCTGACTTTC.

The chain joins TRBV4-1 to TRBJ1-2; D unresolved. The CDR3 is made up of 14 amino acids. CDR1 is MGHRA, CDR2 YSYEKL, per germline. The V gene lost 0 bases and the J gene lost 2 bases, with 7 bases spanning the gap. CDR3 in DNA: TGCGCCAGCAGCCAAGAAACAGAGAACTATGGCTACACCTTC. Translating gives CASSQETENYGYTF.

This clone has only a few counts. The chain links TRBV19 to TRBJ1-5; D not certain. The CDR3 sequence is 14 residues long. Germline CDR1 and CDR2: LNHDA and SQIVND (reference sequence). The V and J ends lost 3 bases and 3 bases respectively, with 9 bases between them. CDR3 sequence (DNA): TGTGCCAGTAGTATTGGGCAGCTCAATCAGCCCCAGCATTTT. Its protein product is CASSIGQLNQPQHF.

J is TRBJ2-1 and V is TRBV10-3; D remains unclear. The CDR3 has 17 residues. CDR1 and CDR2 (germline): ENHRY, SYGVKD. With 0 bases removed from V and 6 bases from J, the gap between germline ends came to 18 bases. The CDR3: CAISESPERPQSNEQFF. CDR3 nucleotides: TGTGCCATCAGTGAGTCTCCCGAGCGACCCCAGAGCAATGAGCAGTTCTTC.

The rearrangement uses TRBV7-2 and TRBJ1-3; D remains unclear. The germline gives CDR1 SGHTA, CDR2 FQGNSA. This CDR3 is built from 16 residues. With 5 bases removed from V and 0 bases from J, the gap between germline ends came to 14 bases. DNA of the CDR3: TGTGCCAGCAGCCCCAAGGGAGGAAGCTCTGGAAACACCATATATTTT. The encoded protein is CASSPKGGSSGNTIYF.

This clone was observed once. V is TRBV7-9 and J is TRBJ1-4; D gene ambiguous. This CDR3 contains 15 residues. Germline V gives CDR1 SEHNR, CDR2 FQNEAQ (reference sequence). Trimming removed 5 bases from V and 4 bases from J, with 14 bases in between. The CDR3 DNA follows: TGTGCCAGCAGCCTGAGGGATAGTCGTAATGAAAAACTGTTTTTT. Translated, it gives CASSLRDSRNEKLFF.

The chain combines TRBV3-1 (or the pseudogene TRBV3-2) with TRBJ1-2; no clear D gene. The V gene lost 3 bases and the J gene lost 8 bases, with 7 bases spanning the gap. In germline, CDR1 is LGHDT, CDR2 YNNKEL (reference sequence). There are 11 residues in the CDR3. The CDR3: CASSHSEGYTF. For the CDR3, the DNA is TGTGCCAGCAGCCATTCGGAGGGCTACACCTTC.

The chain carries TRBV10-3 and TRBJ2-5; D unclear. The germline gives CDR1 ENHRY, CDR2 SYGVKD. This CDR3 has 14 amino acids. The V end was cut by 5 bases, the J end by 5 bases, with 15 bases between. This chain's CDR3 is CAISPTSDRETQYF. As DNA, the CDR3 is TGTGCCATCAGTCCAACGAGCGATCGGGAGACCCAGTACTTC.

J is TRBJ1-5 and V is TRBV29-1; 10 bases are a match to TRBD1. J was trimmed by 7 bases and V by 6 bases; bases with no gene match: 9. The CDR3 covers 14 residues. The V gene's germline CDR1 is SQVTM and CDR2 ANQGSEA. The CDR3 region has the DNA TGCAGCGTCTCAGGGGGGACAGGGGTCCAGCCCCAGCATTTT. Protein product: CSVSGGTGVQPQHF.

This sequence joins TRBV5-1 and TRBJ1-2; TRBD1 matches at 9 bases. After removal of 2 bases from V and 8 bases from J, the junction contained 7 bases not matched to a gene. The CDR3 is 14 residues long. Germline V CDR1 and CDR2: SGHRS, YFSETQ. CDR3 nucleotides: TGCGCCAGCAGCTTACCGGACAGGGGCGGGGGCTACACCTTC. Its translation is CASSLPDRGGGYTF.

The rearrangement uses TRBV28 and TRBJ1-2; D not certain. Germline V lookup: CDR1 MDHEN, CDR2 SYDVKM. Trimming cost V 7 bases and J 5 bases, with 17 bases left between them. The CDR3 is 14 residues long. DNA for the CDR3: TGTGCCAGCACCCGAACGGGTTCCCCTTATGGCTACACCTTC. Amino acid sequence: CASTRTGSPYGYTF.